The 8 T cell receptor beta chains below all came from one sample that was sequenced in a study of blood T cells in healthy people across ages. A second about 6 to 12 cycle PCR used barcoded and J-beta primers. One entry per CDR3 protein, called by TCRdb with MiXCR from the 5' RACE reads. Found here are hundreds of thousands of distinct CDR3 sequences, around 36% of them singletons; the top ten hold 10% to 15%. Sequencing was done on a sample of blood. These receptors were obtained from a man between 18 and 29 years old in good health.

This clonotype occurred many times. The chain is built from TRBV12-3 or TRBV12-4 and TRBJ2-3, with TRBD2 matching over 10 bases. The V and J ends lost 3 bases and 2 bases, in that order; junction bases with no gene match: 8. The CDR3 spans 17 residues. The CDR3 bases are TGTGCCAGCAGTTTTAGGGGCACTAGCGGGAACACAGATACGCAGTATTTT. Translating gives CASSFRGTSGNTDTQYF.

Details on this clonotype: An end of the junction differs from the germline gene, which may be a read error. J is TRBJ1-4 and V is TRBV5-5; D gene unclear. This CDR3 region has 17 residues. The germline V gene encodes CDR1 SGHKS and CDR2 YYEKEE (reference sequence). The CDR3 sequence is CASSRVAGIATNERLFF. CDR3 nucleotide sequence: TGTGCCAGCAGCCGTGTTGCGGGAATCGCAACTAATGAAAGACTGTTTTTT.

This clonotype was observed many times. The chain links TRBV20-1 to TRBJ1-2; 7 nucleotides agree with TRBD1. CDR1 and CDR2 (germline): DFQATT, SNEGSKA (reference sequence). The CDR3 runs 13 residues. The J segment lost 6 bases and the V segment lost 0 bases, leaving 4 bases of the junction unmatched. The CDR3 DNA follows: TGCAGTGCTAGAGAAAGACAGGGCAATGGCTACACCTTC. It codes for CSARERQGNGYTF.

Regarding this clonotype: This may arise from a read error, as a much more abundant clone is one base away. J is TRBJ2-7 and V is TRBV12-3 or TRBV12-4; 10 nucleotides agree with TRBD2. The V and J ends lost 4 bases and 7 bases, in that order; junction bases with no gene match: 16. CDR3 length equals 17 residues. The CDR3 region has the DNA TGTGCCAGCAGTTCCCAGGCCCTAGAGCGGGGGGGTAATGAGCAGTACTTC. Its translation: CASSSQALERGGNEQYF.

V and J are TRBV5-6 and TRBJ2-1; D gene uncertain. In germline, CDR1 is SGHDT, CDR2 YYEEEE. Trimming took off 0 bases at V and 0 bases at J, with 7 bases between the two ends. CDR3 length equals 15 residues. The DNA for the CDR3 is TGTGCCAGCAGCTTGGTCCCGGTCTCCTACAATGAGCAGTTCTTC. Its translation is CASSLVPVSYNEQFF.

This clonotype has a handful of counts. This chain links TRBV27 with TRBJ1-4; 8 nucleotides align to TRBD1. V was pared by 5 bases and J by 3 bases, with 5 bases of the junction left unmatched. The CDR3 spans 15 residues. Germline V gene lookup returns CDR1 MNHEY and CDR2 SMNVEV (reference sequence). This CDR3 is CASSRTTGANEKLFF. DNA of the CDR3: TGTGCCAGCAGTAGGACGACAGGGGCTAATGAAAAACTGTTTTTT.

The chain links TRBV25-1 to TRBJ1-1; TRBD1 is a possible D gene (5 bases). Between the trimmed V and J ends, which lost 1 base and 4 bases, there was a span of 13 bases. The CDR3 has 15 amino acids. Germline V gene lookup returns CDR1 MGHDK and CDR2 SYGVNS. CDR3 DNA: TGTGCCAGCAGTGAATGGAGGGGCGCCGGCACTGAAGCTTTCTTT. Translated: CASSEWRGAGTEAFF.

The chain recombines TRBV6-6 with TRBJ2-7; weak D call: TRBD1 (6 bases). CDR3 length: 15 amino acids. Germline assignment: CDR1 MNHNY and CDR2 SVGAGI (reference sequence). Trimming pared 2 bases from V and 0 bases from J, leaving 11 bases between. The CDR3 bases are TGTGCCAGCAGTTACGACAGGAAGAACTCCTACGAGCAGTACTTC. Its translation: CASSYDRKNSYEQYF.